This T cell receptor beta chain came from a study of OX40 agonist ivuxolimab in advanced cancers. About the research overall: Patients received ivuxolimab, an intravenous treatment, every 2 weeks at 0.01 to 10 mg/kg. A mean age of roughly 60 years, range about 20 to 85, was recorded, and 82.7% were male.

The repertoire was sequenced with immunoSEQ multiplex PCR; TCRdb's copy has only in-frame clones and lacks some. The sample carries approximately 66,000 clones, roughly four fifths recorded once. V was trimmed by 3 bases and J by 7 bases, leaving 13 bases between them. CDR3 length: 15 residues. Germline lookup yields CDR1 KGHSH and CDR2 LQKENI. Exclusion applied to patients with autoimmune disease history or systemic immunosuppression. The receptor was isolated from an adult with an advanced solid tumor such as melanoma, head and neck, liver or kidney cancer. The V gene is TRBV18, the J gene TRBJ1-6; no definite D call. The specimen comprised CD4+ or CD8+ T cells sorted from blood, sampled in a trial of the OX40 agonist ivuxolimab. CDR3 residues: CASSPASGANSPLHF. CDR3 DNA sequence: TGTGCCAGCTCACCGGCCTCGGGTGCGAATTCACCCCTCCACTTT.